The 23 T cell receptor beta chains below were found in one sample sequenced in a study of blood T cell repertoires in COVID-19 (dated by TCRdb to about 2020). The receptor library was made with the immunoSEQ multiplex PCR assay. TCRdb took this table from immuneACCESS and kept in-frame rearrangements with V and J called. Such tables lack part of the clones; where checked against another copy, unresolved V genes explain under half of the gap, and the rest is unexplained. Here the sample has roughly 110,000 clones; over 60% occur a single time. 4% to 5.5% of the sample belongs to the ten largest clones. Specimen: peripheral blood. The receptors originated from a man between 65 and 85 years old with acute or convalescent COVID-19.

This sequence joins TRBV7-2 and TRBJ1-3, with a tentative D call TRBD1 (5 bases). This CDR3 region has 17 residues. CDR1 and CDR2 from the germline V gene are SGHTA and FQGNSA. With 6 bases removed from V and 1 base from J, the gap between germline ends came to 19 bases. The chain's CDR3 is CASSPRTQGMSGNTIYF. In nucleotides, the CDR3 is TGTGCCAGCAGTCCACGGACACAAGGAATGTCTGGAAACACCATATATTTT.

This clone has just a few counts. This chain links TRBV10-3 with TRBJ2-3; D might be TRBD2 (6 bases). The germline V and J ends were trimmed by 4 bases and 0 bases, with 14 bases remaining between them. The CDR3 loop spans 16 amino acids. Looked up from germline, CDR1 is ENHRY and CDR2 is SYGVKD. This chain's CDR3 is CAISAPGGDSTDTQYF. The CDR3 DNA sequence: TGTGCCATCAGTGCCCCGGGCGGGGATAGCACAGATACGCAGTATTTT.

The chain carries TRBV11-2 and TRBJ1-2; 10 bases are shared with TRBD1. There are 13 residues in the CDR3. Unmatched junction bases numbered 2, after V lost 5 bases and J lost 5 bases. Germline V gene lookup returns CDR1 SGHAT and CDR2 FQNNGV. The CDR3 region has the DNA TGTGCCAGCAGCCTGGGACAGGGGTATGGCTACACCTTC. This translates into CASSLGQGYGYTF.

In DNA form, the CDR3 reads TGTGCCAGCAGCTTAACAGGGGGCGAGGGCACAGATACGCAGTATTTT. Protein: CASSLTGGEGTDTQYF. This chain connects TRBV9 to TRBJ2-3; TRBD1 aligns across 9 bases. This CDR3 comprises 16 residues. CDR1 is SGDLS and CDR2 is YYNGEE in the germline V gene. V lost 4 bases to trimming and J lost 1 base; unmatched junction nucleotides: 7.

The gene calls are TRBV6-2 or TRBV6-3 and TRBJ1-1; a weak D match, TRBD1 (5 bases). CDR3 size: 13 residues. V was pared by 0 bases and J by 5 bases, with 7 bases between. Per germline, CDR1 MNHEY and CDR2 SVGEGT. CDR3 bases: TGTGCCAGCAGTTACTCTCGGGGGACTGAAGCTTTCTTT. Its protein is CASSYSRGTEAFF.

J is TRBJ2-7 and V is TRBV6-1; 11 bases agree with TRBD1. The CDR3 runs to 15 residues. Losses at the gene ends were 0 bases for V and 7 bases for J; bases not matched to a gene: 5. Germline-derived CDR1 and CDR2 are MNHNS and SASEGT. CDR3 in DNA: TGTGCCAGCAGTGAAGCTTGGACAGGGGGCTGGGAGCAGTACTTC. Protein sequence: CASSEAWTGGWEQYF.

The chain combines TRBV11-2 with TRBJ2-2; 11 bases align to TRBD1. Germline lookup yields CDR1 SGHAT and CDR2 FQNNGV. This CDR3 spans 17 amino acids. V gave up 2 bases and J gave up 4 bases; unmatched junction bases: 6. The CDR3 nucleotides read TGTGCCAGCAGCTTACGAGGACAGGGGGCTGTCACCGGGGAGCTGTTTTTT. Residues: CASSLRGQGAVTGELFF.

V usage is TRBV7-3 and J usage is TRBJ2-1, with TRBD2 as a possible D gene (5 bases). In germline, CDR1 is SGHTA, CDR2 FQGTGA. The CDR3 consists of 16 residues. V was shortened by 5 bases and J by 0 bases, with 14 bases between the two germline ends. This CDR3 reads CASSLLPGSSYNEQFF. The CDR3 nucleotides read TGTGCCAGCAGCCTCCTCCCTGGGAGCTCCTACAATGAGCAGTTCTTC.

The CDR3 nucleotides read TGTGCCAGTAGTATACGGGGGGGGAGCTCTGGAAACACCATATATTTT. As protein: CASSIRGGSSGNTIYF. The chain uses TRBV19 and TRBJ1-3, with a tentative D call TRBD1 (5 bases). This CDR3 contains 16 residues. Trimming pared 2 bases from V and 0 bases from J, leaving 11 bases between. The germline gives CDR1 LNHDA, CDR2 SQIVND (reference sequence).

The chain uses TRBV28 and TRBJ1-1; tentatively, D is TRBD1 (5 bases). This CDR3 has 15 amino acids. Germline lookup yields CDR1 MDHEN and CDR2 SYDVKM. The germline V and J ends were trimmed by 3 bases and 7 bases, with 18 bases remaining between them. The CDR3 DNA reads TGTGCCAGCAGTTTGGGACTGGCAGCTGGTAATGAAGCTTTCTTT. Its protein is CASSLGLAAGNEAFF.

This clone has a handful of counts. This specimen includes other DNA sequences encoding the same CDR3. V and J are TRBV3-1 (or the pseudogene TRBV3-2) and TRBJ1-1; D not certain. Germline CDR1 reads LGHDT; CDR2 reads YNNKEL (reference sequence). The CDR3 has 11 amino acids. Trimming removed 8 bases at V and 3 bases at J, with 7 bases between. CDR3 sequence reads: CASRRDTEAFF. The CDR3 bases are TGTGCCAGCCGGAGGGACACTGAAGCTTTCTTT.

This rearrangement joins TRBV7-2 to TRBJ2-7, with 10 positions matching TRBD1. With 5 bases clipped from V and 1 base from J, the junction kept 5 bases outside the gene matches. The CDR3 spans 15 residues. CDR1 is SGHTA, CDR2 FQGNSA, per germline. CDR3 amino acids: CASSLGTGESYEQYF. CDR3 DNA: TGTGCCAGCAGCCTGGGGACAGGGGAATCCTACGAGCAGTACTTC.

V and J are TRBV11-2 and TRBJ1-3, with D tentatively TRBD1 (6 bases). The CDR3 spans 14 residues. CDR1 SGHAT and CDR2 FQNNGV come from the germline V gene. V was pared by 5 bases and J by 2 bases, with 10 bases between. The CDR3 sequence is CASSAGTTGNTIYF. CDR3 DNA: TGTGCCAGCAGCGCAGGGACAACTGGAAACACCATATATTTT.

The chain recombines TRBV6-5 with TRBJ2-7, with 7 nucleotides matching TRBD1. With V trimmed by 6 bases and J by 6 bases, 5 bases remained unmatched. Germline CDR1 is MNHEY and CDR2 is SVGAGI. CDR3 size: 12 residues. Here the CDR3 DNA reads TGTGCCAGCAGCCCGACAGGGCGCGAGCAGTACTTC. Its translation is CASSPTGREQYF.

The V call is TRBV5-1, the J call TRBJ2-2; no firm D call. This CDR3 has 15 amino acids. Trimming left V 0 bases short and J 2 bases short, with 8 bases between. CDR1 is SGHRS, CDR2 YFSETQ, per germline. CDR3 in DNA: TGCGCCAGCAGCTTGGGCGGATATAACACCGGGGAGCTGTTTTTT. This encodes CASSLGGYNTGELFF.

This chain connects TRBV29-1 to TRBJ2-5; 7 bases line up with TRBD1. Germline CDR1 reads SQVTM; CDR2 reads ANQGSEA. The CDR3 has 14 residues. V was clipped by 5 bases and J by 2 bases; unmatched bases: 8. The CDR3 DNA sequence: TGCAGCGTTTCCGGACAGGTCGGTCAAGAGACCCAGTACTTC. Protein product: CSVSGQVGQETQYF. The full variable domain, with the rest looked up from reference TRBV29-1 and TRBJ2-5, is SAVISQKPSRDICQRGTSLTIQCQVDSQVTMMFWYRQQPGQSLTLIATANQGSEATYESGFVIDKFPISRPNLTFSTLTVSNMSPEDSSIYLCSVSGQVGQETQYFGPGTRLLVL.

The chain carries TRBV7-9 and TRBJ2-1; D gene ambiguous. V lost 3 bases to trimming and J lost 7 bases, with 16 bases between them. The CDR3 contains 15 residues. The germline V gene encodes CDR1 SEHNR and CDR2 FQNEAQ (reference sequence). In DNA, the CDR3 is TGTGCCAGCAGCTTCATCGGCAGGTCATCGAATGAGCAGTTCTTC. Its protein product is CASSFIGRSSNEQFF. Looking up the rest from reference TRBV7-9 and TRBJ2-1 gives the full variable domain: DTGVSQNPRHKITKRGQNVTFRCDPISEHNRLYWYRQTLGQGPEFLTYFQNEAQLEKSRLLSDRFSAERPKGSFSTLEIQRTEQGDSAMYLCASSFIGRSSNEQFFGPGTRLTVL.

This clone came up once. This chain uses TRBV10-1 with TRBJ2-7, with 7 nucleotides matching TRBD1. CDR3 length: 14 residues. J lost 3 bases, V lost 0 bases, and 2 bases had no gene match. In germline, CDR1 is WNHNN, CDR2 SYGVQD (reference sequence). Written as DNA, the CDR3 is TGCGCCAGCAGTGAGTCGGGACAGTACTACGAGCAGTACTTC. This translates into CASSESGQYYEQYF.

This clone was observed a few times. This chain links TRBV7-2 with TRBJ2-2; TRBD1 is a possible D gene (6 bases). There are 12 residues in the CDR3. Trimming took off 8 bases at V and 8 bases at J, with 12 bases between the two ends. Germline V gene data show CDR1 as SGHTA and CDR2 as FQGNSA. The CDR3 protein is CASYQGMGELFF. Written as DNA, the CDR3 is TGTGCCAGCTACCAGGGGATGGGGGAGCTGTTTTTT.

The V call is TRBV5-1, the J call TRBJ2-2, with TRBD2 identical over 7 bases. The CDR3 length is 15 residues. Germline-derived CDR1 and CDR2 are SGHRS and YFSETQ. V shed 2 bases, J shed 7 bases, and the junction held 8 bases outside the gene matches. CDR3 bases: TGCGCCAGCAGCTTACCAGCGGGGTTGGACGGGGAGCTGTTTTTT. Translated: CASSLPAGLDGELFF.

A single count supports this clone. This sequence joins TRBV5-1 and TRBJ2-7; TRBD1 matches at 7 bases. CDR3 size: 14 residues. Germline trimming cut 0 bases from V and 5 bases from J; bases unmatched to any gene: 5. CDR1 SGHRS and CDR2 YFSETQ come from the germline V gene. CDR3 DNA sequence: TGCGCCAGCAGCTTGGCCGGGACAGCCGACGAGCAGTACTTC. This codes for CASSLAGTADEQYF.

The chain couples TRBV7-2 to TRBJ1-6; TRBD1 agrees at 8 bases. The germline V gene encodes CDR1 SGHTA and CDR2 FQGNSA. V lost 2 bases to trimming and J lost 5 bases; unmatched junction nucleotides: 5. There are 16 residues in the CDR3. The DNA of the CDR3 is TGTGCCAGCAGCTTACCACCGGGACAGGATAATTCACCCCTCCACTTT. Translated: CASSLPPGQDNSPLHF.

J is TRBJ1-6 and V is TRBV3-1 (or the pseudogene TRBV3-2), with D unresolved. V lost 1 base and J 6 bases, leaving 10 bases between the germline ends. There are 15 residues in the CDR3. CDR1 and CDR2 from the germline V gene are LGHDT and YNNKEL (reference sequence). The CDR3, as DNA: TGTGCCAGCAGCCAAGGGCCAGGCACTAATTCACCCCTCCACTTT. This encodes CASSQGPGTNSPLHF.